The present TCR beta chain was sequenced within a study of T-cell reconstitution after alpha-beta-depleted transplantation in children (dated by TCRdb to 2016 to 2017). About the full investigation: Using TCR repertoire profiling, the study quantitatively followed how T-cell immune reconstitution unfolded in children after TCRalphabeta/CD19-depleted allogeneic hematopoietic cell transplantation.

Library construction relied on PCR. The instrument was an Illumina HiSeq 2500. To normalize quantification of the TCRbeta repertoire, the TCR libraries were built with molecular barcoding that relied on unique molecular identifiers. TCRdb reanalyzed the raw reads on its own, using fastp at Q25 for trimming and MiXCR for clone calling, and kept in-frame beta chains. Entries that share a CDR3 protein sequence are merged under the most common genes and DNA. Present in this sample are approximately 300,000 distinct CDR3 sequences, under 14% of which were seen just once. The top ten clonotypes cover around 24% of the sample. A remark on this clonotype: Its antigen remains unidentified. One base away lies a much larger clone, so this may be a sequencing read error.

Study-level results and caveats: The frequencies of hyperexpanded clones fell over the following months, and after one year, T-cell counts and TCRbeta diversity were mostly attributed to newly produced T cells. In some patients, the high TCRbeta diversity seen at day 60 was put down to recipient T cells and intrathymic progenitors that had survived conditioning. Apparently early alphabetaT-cell count recovery about two months after transplant reportedly relied on only several hundred rapidly expanded clones derived from non-depleted graft cells.

Interpreted using the paper, the treatment or condition label stands for: allogeneic hematopoietic cell transplantation with graft depleted of TCRalphabeta T cells and CD19 B cells. The transplant recipients were children given TCRalphabeta/CD19-depleted allogeneic hematopoietic cell grafts. From the cysteine through the phenylalanine, the CDR3 covers 12 amino acids. This entry keeps only the CDR3 DNA: 36 bases, framed from base 1. Taken from the germline V gene, the CDR1 and CDR2 loops are ENHRY and SYGVKD. The material sequenced was peripheral blood, taken 180 days after TCRalphabeta/CD19-depleted stem cell transplant. The sequence is built from TRBV10-3 and TRBJ2-7; TRBD2 fits 7 bases in the junction. This sequence originates from a male patient aged 2 to 10 who had a stem cell transplant for chronic granulomatous disease, so the T cells may come from the graft donor. The CDR3 is CALSGASYEQYF. The DNA reads TGTGCCCTCAGCGGGGCTTCCTACGAGCAGTACTTC.